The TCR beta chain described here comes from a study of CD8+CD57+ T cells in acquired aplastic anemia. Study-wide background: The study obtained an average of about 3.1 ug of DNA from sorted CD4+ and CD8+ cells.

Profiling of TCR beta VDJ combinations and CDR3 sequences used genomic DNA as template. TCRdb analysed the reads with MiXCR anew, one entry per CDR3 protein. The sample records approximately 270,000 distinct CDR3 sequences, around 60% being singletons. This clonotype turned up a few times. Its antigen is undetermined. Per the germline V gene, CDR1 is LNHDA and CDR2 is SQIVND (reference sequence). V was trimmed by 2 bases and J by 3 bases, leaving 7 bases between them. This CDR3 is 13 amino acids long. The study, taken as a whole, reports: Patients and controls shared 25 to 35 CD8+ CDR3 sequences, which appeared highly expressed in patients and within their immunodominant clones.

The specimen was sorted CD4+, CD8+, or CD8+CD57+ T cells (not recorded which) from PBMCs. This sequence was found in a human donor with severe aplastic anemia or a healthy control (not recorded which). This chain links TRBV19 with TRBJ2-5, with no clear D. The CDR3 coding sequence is TGTGCCAGTAGTATATACGGCGAAGAGACCCAGTACTTC. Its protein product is CASSIYGEETQYF.